This T cell receptor beta chain was found in a study of T-cell reconstitution after alpha-beta-depleted transplantation in children. The TCRbeta library incorporated unique molecular identifiers. TCRdb re-derived calls from the PCR reads in MiXCR, one entry per CDR3 protein. Among fewer than 700,000 distinct CDR3 sequences listed, 23% were seen once. The CDR3 covers 13 residues. Deletions cut 6 bases from V and 8 bases from J, with 14 bases between. The germline gives CDR1 ENHRY, CDR2 SYGVKD. The sequencing used PBMCs, mostly from graft donor cells, collected 360 days after TCRalphabeta/CD19-depleted stem cell transplant. V is TRBV10-3 and J is TRBJ1-3, with D tentatively TRBD1 (5 bases). The source is a boy younger than two who had a stem cell transplant for acute myeloid leukemia, so the T cells may come from the graft donor. The CDR3 here is CAISPGTGDTIYF. The CDR3, as DNA: TGTGCCATCAGCCCCGGGACGGGGGACACCATATATTTT.